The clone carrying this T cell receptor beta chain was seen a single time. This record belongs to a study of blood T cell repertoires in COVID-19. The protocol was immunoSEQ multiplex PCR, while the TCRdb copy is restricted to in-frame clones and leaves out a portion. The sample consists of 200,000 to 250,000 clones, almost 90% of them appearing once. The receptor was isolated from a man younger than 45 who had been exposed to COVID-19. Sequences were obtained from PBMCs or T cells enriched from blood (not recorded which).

In DNA form, the CDR3 reads TGTGCCAGCAGCTTGACGCAGGGGGCAGGATCACCCCTCCACTTT. This encodes CASSLTQGAGSPLHF. This rearrangement joins TRBV5-5 to TRBJ1-6; 8 nucleotides agree with TRBD1. CDR1 is SGHKS and CDR2 is YYEKEE in the germline V gene (reference sequence). CDR3 size: 15 residues. The V gene end was trimmed by 1 base and the J gene end by 10 bases; junction bases not matched to a gene: 7. The entire variable domain, with the rest obtained from reference TRBV5-5 and TRBJ1-6, is as follows: DAGVTQSPTHLIKTRGQQVTLRCSPISGHKSVSWYQQVLGQGPQFIFQYYEKEERGRGNFPDRFSARQFPNYSSELNVNALLLGDSALYLCASSLTQGAGSPLHFGNGTRLTVT.